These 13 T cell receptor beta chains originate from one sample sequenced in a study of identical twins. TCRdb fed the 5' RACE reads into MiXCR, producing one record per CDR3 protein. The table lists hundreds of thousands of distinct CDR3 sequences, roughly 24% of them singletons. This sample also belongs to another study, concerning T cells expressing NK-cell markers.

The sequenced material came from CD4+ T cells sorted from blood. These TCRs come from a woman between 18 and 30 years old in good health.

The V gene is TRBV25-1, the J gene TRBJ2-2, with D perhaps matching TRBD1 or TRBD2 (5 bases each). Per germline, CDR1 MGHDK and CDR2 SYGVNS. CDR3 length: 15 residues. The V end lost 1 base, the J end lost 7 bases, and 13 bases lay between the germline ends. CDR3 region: CASSELGTVGGELFF. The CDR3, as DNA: TGTGCCAGCAGTGAATTGGGGACGGTCGGCGGGGAGCTGTTTTTT. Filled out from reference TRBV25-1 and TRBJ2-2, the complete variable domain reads EADIYQTPRYLVIGTGKKITLECSQTMGHDKMYWYQQDPGMELHLIHYSYGVNSTEKGDLSSESTVSRIRTEHFPLTLESARPSHTSQYLCASSELGTVGGELFFGEGSRLTVL.

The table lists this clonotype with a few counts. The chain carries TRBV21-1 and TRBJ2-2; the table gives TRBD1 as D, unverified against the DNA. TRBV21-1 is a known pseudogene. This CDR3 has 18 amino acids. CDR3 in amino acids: CASSKARTGSSRAGELFF. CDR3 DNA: TGTGCCAGCAGCAAAGCGCGGACAGGGAGTAGTCGGGCCGGGGAGCTGTTTTTT.

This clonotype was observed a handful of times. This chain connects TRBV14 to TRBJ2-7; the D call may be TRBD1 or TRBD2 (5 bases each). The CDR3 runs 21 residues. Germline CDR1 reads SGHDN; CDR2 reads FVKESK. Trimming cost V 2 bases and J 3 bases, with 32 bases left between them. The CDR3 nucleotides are TGTGCCAGCAGCCAACGAAAATCGGGCCTCGGGACGGGGCGAAAACACTACGAGCAGTACTTC. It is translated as CASSQRKSGLGTGRKHYEQYF.

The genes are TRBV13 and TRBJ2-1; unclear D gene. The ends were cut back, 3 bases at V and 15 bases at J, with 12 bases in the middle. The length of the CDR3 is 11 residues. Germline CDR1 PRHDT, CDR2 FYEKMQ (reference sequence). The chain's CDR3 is CASSFELVRFF. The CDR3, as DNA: TGTGCCAGCAGCTTTGAGCTAGTTAGGTTCTTC.

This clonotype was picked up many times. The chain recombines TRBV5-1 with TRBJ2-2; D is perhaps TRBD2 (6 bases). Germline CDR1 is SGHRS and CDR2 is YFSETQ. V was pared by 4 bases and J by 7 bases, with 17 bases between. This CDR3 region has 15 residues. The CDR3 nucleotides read TGCGCCAGCAGCCTAGGGCTAGCGATGAACGGGGAGCTGTTTTTT. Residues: CASSLGLAMNGELFF.

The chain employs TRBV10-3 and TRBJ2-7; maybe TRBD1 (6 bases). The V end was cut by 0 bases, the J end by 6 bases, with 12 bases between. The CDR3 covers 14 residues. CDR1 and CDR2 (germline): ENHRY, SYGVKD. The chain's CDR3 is CAISESRGHVEQYF. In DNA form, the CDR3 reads TGTGCCATCAGTGAGTCAAGGGGACACGTCGAGCAGTACTTC.

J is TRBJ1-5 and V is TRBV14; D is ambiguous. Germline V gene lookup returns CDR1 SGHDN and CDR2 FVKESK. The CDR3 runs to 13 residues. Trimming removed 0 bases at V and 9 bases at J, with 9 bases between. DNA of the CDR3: TGTGCCAGCAGCCAAGATTTGGGATGGCCCCAGCATTTT. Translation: CASSQDLGWPQHF. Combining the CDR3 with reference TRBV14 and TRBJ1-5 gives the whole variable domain EAGVTQFPSHSVIEKGQTVTLRCDPISGHDNLYWYRRVMGKEIKFLLHFVKESKQDESGMPNNRFLAERTGGTYSTLKVQPAELEDSGVYFCASSQDLGWPQHFGDGTRLSIL.

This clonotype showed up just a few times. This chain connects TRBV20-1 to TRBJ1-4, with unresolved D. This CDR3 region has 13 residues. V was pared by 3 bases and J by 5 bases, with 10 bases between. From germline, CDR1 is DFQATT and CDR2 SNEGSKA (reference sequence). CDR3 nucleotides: TGCAGTGCTAGTGTACGGAGGAATGAAAAACTGTTTTTT. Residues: CSASVRRNEKLFF.

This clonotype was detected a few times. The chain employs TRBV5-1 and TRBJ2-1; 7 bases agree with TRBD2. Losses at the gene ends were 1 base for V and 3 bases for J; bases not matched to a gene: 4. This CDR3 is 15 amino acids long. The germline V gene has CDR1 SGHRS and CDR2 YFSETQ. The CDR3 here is CASSLTAGVYNEQFF. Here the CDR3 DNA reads TGCGCCAGCAGCTTGACGGCGGGGGTCTACAATGAGCAGTTCTTC.

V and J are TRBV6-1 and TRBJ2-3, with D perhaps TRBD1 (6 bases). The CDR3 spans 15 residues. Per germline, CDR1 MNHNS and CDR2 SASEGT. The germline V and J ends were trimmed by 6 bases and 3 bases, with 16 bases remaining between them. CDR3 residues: CASSQPQGSTDTQYF. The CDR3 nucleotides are TGTGCCAGCAGCCAACCACAGGGAAGTACAGATACGCAGTATTTT.

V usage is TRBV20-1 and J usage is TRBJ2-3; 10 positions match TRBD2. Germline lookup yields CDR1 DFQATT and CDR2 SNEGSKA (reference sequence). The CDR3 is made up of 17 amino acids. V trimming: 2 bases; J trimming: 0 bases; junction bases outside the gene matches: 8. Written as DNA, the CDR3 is TGCAGTGCTAGAACCAGCGGGAGGGAATCTAGCACAGATACGCAGTATTTT. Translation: CSARTSGRESSTDTQYF.

The CDR3 reads CASSGLGERPYEQYF. CDR3 in DNA: TGTGCCAGCAGTGGACTGGGCGAAAGGCCCTACGAGCAGTACTTC. The V and J genes are TRBV27 and TRBJ2-7; perhaps TRBD2 as D (5 bases). CDR1 is MNHEY, CDR2 SMNVEV, per germline (reference sequence). V dropped 5 bases and J dropped 2 bases, with 16 bases sitting between them. The CDR3 totals 15 residues.

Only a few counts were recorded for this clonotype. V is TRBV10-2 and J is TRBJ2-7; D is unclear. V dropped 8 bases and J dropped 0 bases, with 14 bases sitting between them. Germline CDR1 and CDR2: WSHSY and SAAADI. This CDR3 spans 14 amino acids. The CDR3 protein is CASHDWMSSYEQYF. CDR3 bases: TGCGCCAGCCACGACTGGATGAGCTCCTACGAGCAGTACTTC.